These 9 T cell receptor beta chains were all obtained from the same sample, sequenced in a study of glioma-infiltrating T cells after dendritic cell vaccination. Method: immunoSEQ multiplex PCR; TCRdb's copy keeps in-frame clones and lacks some. In the table there are roughly 83,000 clones, 85% to 90% of which are singletons. Sequencing used blood, obtained before dendritic cell vaccination. The source is a human donor with glioblastoma.

Only one count was recorded for this clone. V is TRBV5-1 and J is TRBJ1-1; D unresolved. Trimming removed 1 base from V and 0 bases from J, with 7 bases in between. This CDR3 comprises 14 residues. Germline V gene lookup returns CDR1 SGHRS and CDR2 YFSETQ. CDR3 loop: CASSLRVMNTEAFF. CDR3 sequence (DNA): TGCGCCAGCAGCTTGCGGGTGATGAACACTGAAGCTTTCTTT.

The chain carries TRBV15 and TRBJ1-2; TRBD1 agrees at 8 bases. This CDR3 region has 13 residues. J lost 8 bases, V lost 5 bases, and 7 bases had no gene match. Germline CDR1 LNHNV, CDR2 YYDKDF (reference sequence). CDR3 protein: CATSALTGVGYTF. Written as DNA, the CDR3 is TGTGCCACCAGCGCCCTGACAGGGGTAGGCTACACCTTC.

V gene TRBV10-3 combines with J gene TRBJ2-3; TRBD2 matches at 9 bases. V was pared by 6 bases and J by 0 bases, with 4 bases of the junction left unmatched. The CDR3 is 15 amino acids. The V gene's germline CDR1 is ENHRY and CDR2 SYGVKD. The CDR3 DNA reads TGTGCCATCAGGGAGACTAGCGGCAGCACAGATACGCAGTATTTT. This gives the protein CAIRETSGSTDTQYF.

V gene TRBV19 combines with J gene TRBJ2-1; 8 bases are shared with TRBD2. Germline assignment: CDR1 LNHDA and CDR2 SQIVND (reference sequence). The V segment lost 6 bases and the J segment 10 bases; nucleotides outside the gene matches: 2. CDR3 length: 11 residues. The CDR3 protein is CASSGGAEQFF. CDR3 bases: TGTGCCAGTAGCGGGGGGGCGGAGCAGTTCTTC.

The V gene is TRBV11-2, the J gene TRBJ1-5; 10 bases align to TRBD1. Trimming removed 4 bases from V and 5 bases from J; junction bases left unmatched: 5. The CDR3 contains 15 residues. Germline V CDR1 and CDR2: SGHAT, FQNNGV. The CDR3 bases are TGTGCCAGCAGCTCCAGACAGGGGGCTGATCAGCCCCAGCATTTT. It is translated as CASSSRQGADQPQHF. Full variable domain (remainder filled in from reference TRBV11-2 and TRBJ1-5): EAGVAQSPRYKIIEKRQSVAFWCNPISGHATLYWYQQILGQGPKLLIQFQNNGVVDDSQLPKDRFSAERLKGVDSTLKIQPAKLEDSAVYLCASSSRQGADQPQHFGDGTRLSIL.

The chain combines TRBV10-3 with TRBJ2-3; 12 bases match TRBD2. This CDR3 comprises 15 residues. V shed 4 bases and J 4 bases; nucleotides not matched to a gene: 3. CDR1 is ENHRY, CDR2 SYGVKD, per germline. DNA of the CDR3: TGTGCCATCAGTGTGACTAGCGGGAGCCCAGATACGCAGTATTTT. This gives the protein CAISVTSGSPDTQYF.

Comments on this clone: Other DNA sequences in the sample encode the same CDR3. The CDR3 here is CASSLTPGQGYEQYF. In DNA form, the CDR3 reads TGCGCCAGCAGCCTGACACCGGGACAGGGGTACGAGCAGTACTTC. The V gene is TRBV5-1, the J gene TRBJ2-7; 10 nucleotides align to TRBD1. In germline, CDR1 is SGHRS, CDR2 YFSETQ. With V trimmed by 4 bases and J by 4 bases, 8 bases remained unmatched. The CDR3 covers 15 residues.

The chain links TRBV28 to TRBJ2-2; 8 bases fit TRBD1. With 5 bases clipped from V and 0 bases from J, the junction kept 2 bases outside the gene matches. The germline gives CDR1 MDHEN, CDR2 SYDVKM. There are 15 residues in the CDR3. CDR3: CASSGQGTNTGELFF. The CDR3 nucleotides read TGTGCCAGCAGTGGACAGGGAACGAACACCGGGGAGCTGTTTTTT.

V usage is TRBV11-1 and J usage is TRBJ2-1, with D possibly TRBD2 on 5 matching bases. Between the trimmed V and J ends, which lost 3 bases and 0 bases, there was a span of 6 bases. The germline V gene encodes CDR1 SGHAT and CDR2 FQDESV (reference sequence). The CDR3 has 14 amino acids. The CDR3 is CASSFRGSYNEQFF. Written as DNA, the CDR3 is TGTGCCAGCAGCTTCCGGGGCTCCTACAATGAGCAGTTCTTC.